These 32 T cell receptor beta chains were all obtained from the same sample, sequenced in a study of blood T cells in healthy people across ages. A second PCR of 7 to 11 cycles used a sample-barcoded 5' primer and a J-beta primer mix. MiXCR was run by TCRdb on the 5' RACE reads, yielding one entry per CDR3 protein. The table has 1.5 million to 2 million distinct CDR3 sequences, roughly 28% seen once. Specimen: blood. Receptors were obtained from a woman in her 30s in good health.

As to this clonotype: An end of the junction differs from the germline gene, which may be a read error. The chain joins TRBV12-3 or TRBV12-4 to TRBJ2-3, with TRBD1 matching over 7 bases. The CDR3 length is 15 residues. CDR3 in amino acids: CVSRLGTASTDTQYF. The CDR3 DNA is TGTGTCAGCAGACTCGGGACAGCGAGCACAGATACGCAGTATTTT.

In this sample, this clonotype turned up many times. V is TRBV4-1 and J is TRBJ2-7; weak D call: TRBD2 (6 bases). The ends were cut back, 0 bases at V and 1 base at J, with 10 bases in the middle. The V gene's germline CDR1 is MGHRA and CDR2 YSYEKL. CDR3 size: 15 residues. CDR3 residues: CASSQDPTRSYEQYF. The DNA for the CDR3 is TGCGCCAGCAGCCAAGATCCGACTAGGTCCTACGAGCAGTACTTC.

This clonotype has just a few counts. The chain joins TRBV6-2 or TRBV6-3 to TRBJ2-7; D is tentatively TRBD1 or TRBD2 (5 bases each). Trimming shortened V by 11 bases and J by 6 bases, and 26 bases separated the two germline ends. The CDR3 spans 15 residues. Germline CDR1 is MNHEY and CDR2 is SVGEGT. DNA of the CDR3: TGTGCCGGAGCCCGAACCGAGAAGGGACGTTCCGAGCAGTACTTC. Its protein product is CAGARTEKGRSEQYF.

The chain uses TRBV7-2 and TRBJ2-5, with 7 bases identical to TRBD2. The germline V gene has CDR1 SGHTA and CDR2 FQGNSA. The junction had 6 bases not matched to a gene; V was cut back by 1 base and J by 1 base. The CDR3 consists of 16 residues. The CDR3 region has the DNA TGTGCCAGCAGCTTAGGATGGGGCGGGGGCCAAGAGACCCAGTACTTC. It is translated as CASSLGWGGGQETQYF.

This clonotype was seen ten or more times. This chain links TRBV6-6 with TRBJ1-2, with 8 bases identical to TRBD1. The CDR3 has 14 amino acids. V dropped 6 bases and J dropped 3; count of bases not matched to a gene: 6. From germline, CDR1 is MNHNY and CDR2 SVGAGI (reference sequence). The CDR3 DNA reads as TGTGCCAGCAGCCACGGACAGGGAGACTATGGCTACACCTTC. Residues: CASSHGQGDYGYTF.

This clonotype was counted ten times or more. The V gene is TRBV7-9, the J gene TRBJ1-4; maybe TRBD1 (5 bases). V lost 3 bases, J lost 8 bases, and 10 bases lay in between. CDR1 and CDR2 (germline): SEHNR, FQNEAQ (reference sequence). The CDR3 is 13 amino acids. The CDR3 DNA reads as TGTGCCAGCAGCTTGAGCGGGGGGGAAAAACTGTTTTTT. Protein product: CASSLSGGEKLFF.

This clonotype has a handful of counts. The genes are TRBV11-2 and TRBJ2-3, with D maybe TRBD1 (5 bases). The germline V and J ends were trimmed by 4 bases and 10 bases, with 24 bases remaining between them. The CDR3 contains 16 residues. Germline V gene lookup returns CDR1 SGHAT and CDR2 FQNNGV. CDR3 residues: CASSSLLGHRANAQYF. In nucleotides, the CDR3 is TGTGCCAGCAGCTCGCTGCTAGGACACCGGGCAAATGCGCAGTATTTT. Full variable domain (outside the CDR3, taken from reference TRBV11-2 and TRBJ2-3): EAGVAQSPRYKIIEKRQSVAFWCNPISGHATLYWYQQILGQGPKLLIQFQNNGVVDDSQLPKDRFSAERLKGVDSTLKIQPAKLEDSAVYLCASSSLLGHRANAQYFGPGTRLTVL.

CDR3 nucleotide sequence: TGCGCCAGCAGCTCGACAGGAGGGGTAGATACGCAGTATTTT. It is translated as CASSSTGGVDTQYF. The rearrangement joins TRBV5-1 to TRBJ2-3, with D possibly called TRBD1 or TRBD2 (6 bases each). The CDR3 totals 14 residues. V lost 3 bases and J lost 5, with 13 bases in between. CDR1 SGHRS and CDR2 YFSETQ come from the germline V gene.

The J gene is TRBJ1-2, the V gene TRBV2, with D unresolved. This CDR3 spans 14 amino acids. V lost 3 bases and J 4 bases, leaving 12 bases between the germline ends. The V gene's germline CDR1 is SNHLY and CDR2 FYNNEI. CDR3: CASSDQVAVYGYTF. Written as DNA, the CDR3 is TGTGCCAGCAGTGATCAGGTAGCCGTCTATGGCTACACCTTC.

The CDR3 sequence: CASSQTVGVGNQPQHF. The CDR3 DNA follows: TGTGCCAGCAGCCAAACGGTGGGGGTCGGCAATCAGCCCCAGCATTTT. The J gene is TRBJ1-5, the V gene TRBV7-9, with TRBD1 as a possible D gene (5 bases). Trimming cost V 5 bases and J 2 bases, with 16 bases left between them. The CDR3 loop spans 16 amino acids. Germline CDR1 SEHNR, CDR2 FQNEAQ (reference sequence).

This clonotype came up many times. V gene TRBV20-1 combines with J gene TRBJ2-6; 12 bases are shared with TRBD2. The J segment lost 3 bases and the V segment lost 6 bases, leaving 6 bases of the junction unmatched. The CDR3 runs 16 residues. Germline V gives CDR1 DFQATT, CDR2 SNEGSKA (reference sequence). The CDR3 DNA reads as TGCAGTGCGGTCCTAGCGGGAGGGATTGGGGCCAACGTCCTGACTTTC. Protein: CSAVLAGGIGANVLTF.

The V gene is TRBV4-3, the J gene TRBJ1-1; 11 bases are shared with TRBD1. Germline V gives CDR1 LGHNA, CDR2 YSLEER. V dropped 3 bases and J dropped 4; count of bases not matched to a gene: 1. CDR3 size: 14 residues. The CDR3 region has the DNA TGCGCCAGCAGCCACGGGACAGGGGGCACTGAAGCTTTCTTT. It yields the protein CASSHGTGGTEAFF.

The chain is built from TRBV3-1 and TRBJ1-6; D perhaps matches TRBD1 (6 bases). Germline loops: CDR1 LGHDT, CDR2 YNNKEL (reference sequence). Trimming cost V 3 bases and J 9 bases, with 9 bases left between them. This CDR3 contains 13 residues. The CDR3 nucleotides are TGTGCCAGCAGCCAGAGGGGGGGTTCACCCCTCCACTTT. This sequence encodes CASSQRGGSPLHF.

The V and J genes are TRBV20-1 and TRBJ2-7; 10 bases line up with TRBD1. The CDR3 contains 14 residues. Trimming took 5 bases from V and 2 from J; bases not matched to a gene: 6. Germline lookup yields CDR1 DFQATT and CDR2 SNEGSKA (reference sequence). The CDR3 region has the DNA TGCAGTGCTGGGCGGGACAGGGGACCCTACGAGCAGTACTTC. As protein: CSAGRDRGPYEQYF.

Notes on this clonotype: A read error may explain this, as a much larger clone is one base away. Likely a read error: the CDR3 ends without its conserved phenylalanine or tryptophan. As DNA, the CDR3 is TGCAGTGCTCCAGGCCGACAGGTAGCCAAAAACATTCAGTACGTC. Protein: CSAPGRQVAKNIQYV. The V call is TRBV20-1, the J call TRBJ2-4; TRBD1 might be the D (6 bases). Germline loops: CDR1 DFQATT, CDR2 SNEGSKA (reference sequence). V was trimmed by 5 bases and J by 0 bases, leaving 14 bases between them. CDR3 size: 15 residues.

This clonotype was recorded a few times. The chain combines TRBV10-3 with TRBJ1-1; tentative D call: TRBD1 (6 bases). Germline V gene data show CDR1 as ENHRY and CDR2 as SYGVKD. The V and J ends lost 4 bases and 0 bases respectively, with 9 bases between them. The CDR3 is made up of 14 amino acids. The CDR3 DNA reads as TGTGCCATCAGTGTAAGGGGGATGAACACTGAAGCTTTCTTT. It translates to CAISVRGMNTEAFF.

This clonotype was picked up many times. The V and J genes are TRBV20-1 and TRBJ2-7; TRBD1 matches 8 bases. Trimming at V came to 4 bases and at J to 0 bases, leaving 5 bases not matched to a gene. CDR1 is DFQATT and CDR2 is SNEGSKA in the germline V gene (reference sequence). This CDR3 is built from 14 residues. This CDR3 reads CSAIYRGSSYEQYF. The CDR3 DNA is TGCAGTGCTATCTACAGGGGGAGCTCCTACGAGCAGTACTTC.

This clonotype was seen many times. The chain is built from TRBV12-3 or TRBV12-4 and TRBJ1-2; 7 nucleotides line up with TRBD1. V lost 6 bases and J lost 8; bases outside the gene matches: 9. The CDR3 extends over 13 amino acids. CDR3 protein: CASSQDRIGGYTF. The CDR3, as DNA: TGTGCCAGCAGCCAGGACAGGATTGGAGGCTACACCTTC.

With regard to this clonotype: One end of the junction fails to match germline, which may point to a read error. The J gene is TRBJ2-5, the V gene TRBV20-1; 10 positions agree with TRBD2. This CDR3 spans 16 amino acids. The germline V gene encodes CDR1 DFQATT and CDR2 SNEGSKA (reference sequence). CDR3 bases: TGCAGTGCTAGAGATCGACTAGCGGGCTTCCAAGAGACCCGGTACTTC. Its protein product is CSARDRLAGFQETRYF.

On this clonotype: One end of the junction is discordant with germline, which a read error may explain. This chain links TRBV4-1 with TRBJ1-2, with D possibly being TRBD1 (5 bases). Germline V lookup: CDR1 MGHRA, CDR2 YSYEKL. CDR3 length: 13 residues. The CDR3 DNA is TGCACCAGCAGCCAAGTTCCCAGGGAAGGCTACACCTTC. Translating gives CTSSQVPREGYTF.

This clonotype was counted ten times or more. This chain joins TRBV10-3 and TRBJ2-5; 8 bases are shared with TRBD1. Losses at the gene ends were 5 bases for V and 3 bases for J; bases not matched to a gene: 5. There are 14 residues in the CDR3. Germline-derived CDR1 and CDR2 are ENHRY and SYGVKD. For the CDR3, the DNA is TGTGCCATCAGTTCTAGACAGGGGAAAGAGACCCAGTACTTC. Protein: CAISSRQGKETQYF.

The chain uses TRBV20-1 and TRBJ2-3; 7 bases map to TRBD1. This CDR3 is built from 14 residues. With 5 bases clipped from V and 6 bases from J, the junction kept 11 bases outside the gene matches. Germline V gene sequence: CDR1 DFQATT, CDR2 SNEGSKA (reference sequence). In DNA form, the CDR3 reads TGCAGTGCTCCTCTAAGACAGGGCCGGGATACGCAGTATTTT. Amino acids: CSAPLRQGRDTQYF.

With regard to this clonotype: The junction and the germline gene differ at one end; a read error may be behind it. The CDR3 bases are TGTGCCGGCAGTTATCGGACCGGACAGGGCCCCCTAGGAAGCACAGATACGCAGTATTTT. It is translated as CAGSYRTGQGPLGSTDTQYF. This chain uses TRBV6-2 or TRBV6-3 with TRBJ2-3, with 8 bases lining up with TRBD1. Germline-derived CDR1 and CDR2 are MNHEY and SVGEGT. The CDR3 is made up of 20 amino acids.

This clonotype has only a few counts. The chain uses TRBV10-3 and TRBJ2-5; 8 bases map to TRBD1. The CDR3 has 14 amino acids. Germline CDR1 is ENHRY and CDR2 is SYGVKD. J lost 5 bases, V lost 2 bases, and 4 bases had no gene match. The CDR3 bases are TGTGCCATCAGTGAGGGGACAGGCGGGGAGACCCAGTACTTC. Amino acid sequence: CAISEGTGGETQYF.

This clonotype appeared many times. The rearrangement uses TRBV20-1 and TRBJ2-1; 8 bases are shared with TRBD2. The CDR3 consists of 13 residues. Germline CDR1 DFQATT, CDR2 SNEGSKA (reference sequence). V dropped 2 bases and J dropped 5; count of bases not matched to a gene: 2. In DNA, the CDR3 is TGCAGTGCTAGAAGCGGGGGTAACAATGAGCAGTTCTTC. Its translation: CSARSGGNNEQFF.

V usage is TRBV7-3 and J usage is TRBJ2-1; D might be TRBD2 (7 bases). There are 14 residues in the CDR3. V was trimmed by 2 bases and J by 5 bases, leaving 10 bases between them. The germline gives CDR1 SGHTA, CDR2 FQGTGA. The CDR3 reads CASSLAGDNNEQFF. The CDR3 DNA reads as TGTGCCAGCAGCTTAGCGGGGGACAACAATGAGCAGTTCTTC.

This sequence joins TRBV27 and TRBJ2-7, with D uncertain. The ends were cut back, 6 bases at V and 4 bases at J, with 13 bases in the middle. CDR3 size: 13 residues. Germline CDR1 and CDR2: MNHEY and SMNVEV (reference sequence). Here the CDR3 DNA reads TGTGCCAGCAGCTACGGACGACGATACGAGCAGTACTTC. Translating it yields CASSYGRRYEQYF.

At least ten counts were recorded for this clonotype. The chain employs TRBV7-9 and TRBJ2-1, with TRBD2 as a possible D gene (5 bases). CDR1 is SEHNR, CDR2 FQNEAQ, per germline (reference sequence). The CDR3 contains 15 residues. V was shortened by 5 bases and J by 0 bases, with 11 bases between the two germline ends. CDR3 sequence (DNA): TGTGCCAGCAGCCCGGACGGGAACTCCTACAATGAGCAGTTCTTC. Translation: CASSPDGNSYNEQFF.

This clonotype was found many times. The gene calls are TRBV29-1 and TRBJ2-1; 13 bases map to TRBD2. The J segment lost 9 bases and the V segment lost 7 bases, leaving 9 bases of the junction unmatched. This CDR3 has 14 residues. CDR1 SQVTM and CDR2 ANQGSEA come from the germline V gene. CDR3 region: CSDLLAGGPSEQFF. CDR3 in DNA: TGCAGCGATCTACTAGCGGGAGGGCCTAGTGAGCAGTTCTTC.

In this sample, this clonotype turned up a few times. The rearrangement uses TRBV12-3 or TRBV12-4 and TRBJ2-1; D remains unclear. The CDR3 is 15 amino acids. V gave up 2 bases and J gave up 0 bases, with 8 bases separating them. The CDR3 region is CASSLNTASYNEQFF. The CDR3 DNA is TGTGCCAGCAGTTTAAATACAGCCTCCTACAATGAGCAGTTCTTC.

This clonotype was observed at least ten times. This chain uses TRBV5-6 with TRBJ2-1; D is uncertain. The ends were cut back, 2 bases at V and 0 bases at J, with 12 bases in the middle. The CDR3 runs 16 residues. CDR1 and CDR2 from the germline V gene are SGHDT and YYEEEE. The chain's CDR3 is CASSFSSRRSYNEQFF. CDR3 sequence (DNA): TGTGCCAGCAGCTTTTCGTCTCGACGCTCCTACAATGAGCAGTTCTTC.

This clonotype came up a few times. The rearrangement uses TRBV5-1 and TRBJ2-7, with 12 bases identical to TRBD1. V lost 2 bases, J lost 6 bases, and 6 bases stayed unmatched. The CDR3 consists of 15 residues. The germline V gene encodes CDR1 SGHRS and CDR2 YFSETQ. CDR3 sequence: CASSLPGQGAREQYF. The CDR3 bases are TGCGCCAGCAGCTTACCGGGACAGGGGGCCCGCGAGCAGTACTTC.